This T cell receptor (beta chain) was found in a study of blood T cell repertoires in COVID-19. Study at large: The United States, Italy and Spain were the sources of the acute and convalescent COVID-19 samples. The analysed material was cDNA or gDNA that came from T cells, B-cell-depleted T cells, or PBMCs.

V lost 5 bases, J lost 0 bases, and 12 bases lay in between. The CDR3 totals 15 residues. CDR1 and CDR2 (germline): SGHNT, YYREEE (reference sequence). Per the study methods: Scientists estimated how many nucleated cells there were by amplifying reference gene primers. The table came from immunoSEQ multiplex PCR; TCRdb's copy has only in-frame clones and leaves some out. The V and J calls and clone size are taken from that table; D and trimming were inferred from the DNA. Altogether about 400,000 clones are present, about 86% being singletons, with the ten largest covering about 7%. A Seattle source enrolled patients during active infection and followed them longitudinally. This clone was counted only a few times.

The rearrangement links TRBV5-4 to TRBJ2-1, with no clear D. The sequenced sample was peripheral blood. This clonotype was obtained from a woman aged 55-70 years with COVID-19, enrolled during active disease. CDR3 sequence reads: CASSQTSSSYNEQFF. CDR3 bases: TGTGCCAGCAGTCAGACTTCGAGCTCCTACAATGAGCAGTTCTTC.